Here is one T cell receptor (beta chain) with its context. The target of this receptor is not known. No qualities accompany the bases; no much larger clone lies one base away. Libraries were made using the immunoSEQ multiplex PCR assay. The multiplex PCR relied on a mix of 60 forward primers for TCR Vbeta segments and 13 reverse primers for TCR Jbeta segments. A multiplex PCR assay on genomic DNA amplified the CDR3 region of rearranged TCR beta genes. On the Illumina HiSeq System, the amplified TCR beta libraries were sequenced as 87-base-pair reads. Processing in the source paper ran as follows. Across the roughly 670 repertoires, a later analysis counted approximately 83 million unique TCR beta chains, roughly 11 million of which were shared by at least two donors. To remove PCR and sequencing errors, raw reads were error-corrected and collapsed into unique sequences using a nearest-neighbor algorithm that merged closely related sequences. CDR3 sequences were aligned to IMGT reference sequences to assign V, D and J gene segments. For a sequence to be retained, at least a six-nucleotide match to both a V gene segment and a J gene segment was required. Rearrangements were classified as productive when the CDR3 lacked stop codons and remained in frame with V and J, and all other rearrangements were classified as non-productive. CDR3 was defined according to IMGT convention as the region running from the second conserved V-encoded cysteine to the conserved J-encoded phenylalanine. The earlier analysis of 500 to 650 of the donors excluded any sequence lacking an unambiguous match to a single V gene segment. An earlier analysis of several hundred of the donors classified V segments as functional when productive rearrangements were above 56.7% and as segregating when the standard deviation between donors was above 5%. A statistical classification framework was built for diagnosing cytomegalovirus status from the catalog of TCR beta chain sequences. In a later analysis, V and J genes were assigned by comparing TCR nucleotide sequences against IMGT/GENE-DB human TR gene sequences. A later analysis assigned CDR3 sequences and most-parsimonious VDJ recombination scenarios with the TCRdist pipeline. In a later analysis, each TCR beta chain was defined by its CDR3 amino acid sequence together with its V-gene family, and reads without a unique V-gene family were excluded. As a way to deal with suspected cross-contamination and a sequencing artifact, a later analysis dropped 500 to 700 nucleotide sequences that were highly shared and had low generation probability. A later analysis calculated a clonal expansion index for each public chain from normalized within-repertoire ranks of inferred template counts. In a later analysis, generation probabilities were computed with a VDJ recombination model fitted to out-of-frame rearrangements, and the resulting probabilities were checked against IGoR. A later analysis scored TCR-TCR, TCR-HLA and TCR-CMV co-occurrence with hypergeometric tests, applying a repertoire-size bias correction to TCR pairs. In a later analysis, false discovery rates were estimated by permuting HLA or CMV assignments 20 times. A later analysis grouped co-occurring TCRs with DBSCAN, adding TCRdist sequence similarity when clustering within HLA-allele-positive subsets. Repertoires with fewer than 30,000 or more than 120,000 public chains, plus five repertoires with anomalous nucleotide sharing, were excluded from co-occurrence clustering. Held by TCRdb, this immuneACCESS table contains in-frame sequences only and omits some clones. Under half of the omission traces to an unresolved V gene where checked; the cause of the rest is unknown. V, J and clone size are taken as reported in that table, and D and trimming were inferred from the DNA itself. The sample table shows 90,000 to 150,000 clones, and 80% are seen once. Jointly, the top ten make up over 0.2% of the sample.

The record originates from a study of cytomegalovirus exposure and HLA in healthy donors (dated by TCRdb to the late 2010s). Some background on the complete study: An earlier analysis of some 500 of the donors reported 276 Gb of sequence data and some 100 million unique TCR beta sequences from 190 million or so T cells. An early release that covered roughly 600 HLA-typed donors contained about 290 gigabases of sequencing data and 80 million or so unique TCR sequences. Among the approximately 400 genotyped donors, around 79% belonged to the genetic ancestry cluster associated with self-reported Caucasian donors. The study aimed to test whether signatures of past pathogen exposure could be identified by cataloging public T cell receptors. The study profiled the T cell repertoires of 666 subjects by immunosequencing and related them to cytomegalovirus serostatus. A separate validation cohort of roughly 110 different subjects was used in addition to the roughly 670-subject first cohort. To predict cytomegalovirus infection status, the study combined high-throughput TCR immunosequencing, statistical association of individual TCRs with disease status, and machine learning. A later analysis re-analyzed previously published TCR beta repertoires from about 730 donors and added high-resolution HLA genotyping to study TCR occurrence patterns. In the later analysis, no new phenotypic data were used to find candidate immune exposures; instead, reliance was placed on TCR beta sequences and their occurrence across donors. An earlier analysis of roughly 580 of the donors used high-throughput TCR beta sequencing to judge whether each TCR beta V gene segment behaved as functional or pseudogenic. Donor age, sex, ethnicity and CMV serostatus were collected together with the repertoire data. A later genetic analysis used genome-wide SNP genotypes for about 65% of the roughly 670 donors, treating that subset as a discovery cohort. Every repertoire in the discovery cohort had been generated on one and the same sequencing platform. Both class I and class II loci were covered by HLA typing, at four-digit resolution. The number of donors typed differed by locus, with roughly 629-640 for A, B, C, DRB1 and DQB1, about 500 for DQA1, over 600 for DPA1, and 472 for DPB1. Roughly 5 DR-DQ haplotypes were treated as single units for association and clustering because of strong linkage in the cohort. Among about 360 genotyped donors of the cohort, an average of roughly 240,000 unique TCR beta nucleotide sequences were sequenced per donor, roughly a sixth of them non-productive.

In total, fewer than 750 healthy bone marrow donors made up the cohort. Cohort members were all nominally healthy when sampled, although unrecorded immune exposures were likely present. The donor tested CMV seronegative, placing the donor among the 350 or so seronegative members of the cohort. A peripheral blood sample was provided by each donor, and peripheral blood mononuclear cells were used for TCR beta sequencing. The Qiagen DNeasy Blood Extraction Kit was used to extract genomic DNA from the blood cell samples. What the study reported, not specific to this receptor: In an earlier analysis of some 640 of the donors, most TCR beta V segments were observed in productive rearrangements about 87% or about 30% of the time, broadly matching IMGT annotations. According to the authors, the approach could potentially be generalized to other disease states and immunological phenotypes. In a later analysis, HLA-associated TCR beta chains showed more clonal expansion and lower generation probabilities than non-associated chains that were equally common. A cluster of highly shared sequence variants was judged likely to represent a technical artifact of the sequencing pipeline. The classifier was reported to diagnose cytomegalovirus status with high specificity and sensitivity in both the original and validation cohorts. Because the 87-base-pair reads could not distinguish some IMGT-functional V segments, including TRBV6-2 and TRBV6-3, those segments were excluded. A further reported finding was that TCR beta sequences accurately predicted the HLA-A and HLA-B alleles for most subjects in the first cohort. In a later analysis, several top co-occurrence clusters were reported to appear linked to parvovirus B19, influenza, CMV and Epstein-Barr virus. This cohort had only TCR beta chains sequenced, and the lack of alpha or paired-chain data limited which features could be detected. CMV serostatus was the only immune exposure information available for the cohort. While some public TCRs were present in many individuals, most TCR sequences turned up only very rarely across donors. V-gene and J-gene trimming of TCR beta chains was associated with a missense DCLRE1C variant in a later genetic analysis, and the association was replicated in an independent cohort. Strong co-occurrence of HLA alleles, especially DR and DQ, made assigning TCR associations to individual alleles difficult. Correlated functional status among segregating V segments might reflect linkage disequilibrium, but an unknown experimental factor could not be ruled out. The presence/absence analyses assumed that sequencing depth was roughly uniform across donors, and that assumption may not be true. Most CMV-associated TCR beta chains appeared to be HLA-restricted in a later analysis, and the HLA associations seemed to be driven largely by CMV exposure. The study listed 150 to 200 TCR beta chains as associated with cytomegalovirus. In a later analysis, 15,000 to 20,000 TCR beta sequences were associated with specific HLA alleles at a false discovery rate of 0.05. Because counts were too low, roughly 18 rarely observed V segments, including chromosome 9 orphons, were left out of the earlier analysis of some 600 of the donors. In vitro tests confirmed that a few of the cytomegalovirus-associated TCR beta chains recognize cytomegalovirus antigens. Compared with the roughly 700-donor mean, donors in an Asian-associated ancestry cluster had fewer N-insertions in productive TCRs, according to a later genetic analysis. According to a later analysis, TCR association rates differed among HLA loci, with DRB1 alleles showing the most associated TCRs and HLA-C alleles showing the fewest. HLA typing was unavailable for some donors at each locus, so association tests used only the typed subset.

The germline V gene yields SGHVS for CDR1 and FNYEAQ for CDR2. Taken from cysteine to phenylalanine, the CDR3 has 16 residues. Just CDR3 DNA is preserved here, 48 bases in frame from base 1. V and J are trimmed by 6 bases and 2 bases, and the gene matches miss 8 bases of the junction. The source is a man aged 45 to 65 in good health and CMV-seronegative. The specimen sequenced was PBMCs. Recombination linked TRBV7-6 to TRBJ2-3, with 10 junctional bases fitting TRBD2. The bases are TGTGCCAGCAGTCCTAGCGGGAGCGTCTCCACAGATACGCAGTATTTT. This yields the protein CASSPSGSVSTDTQYF.